This T cell receptor (beta chain) was sequenced during a study of cytomegalovirus exposure and HLA in healthy donors. A word on this clone: Its target is unknown.

Germline assignment: CDR1 SGHNT and CDR2 YYREEE (reference sequence). V gave up 0 bases and J gave up 9 bases, with 19 bases separating them. This CDR3 has 15 amino acids. The PCR had 60 Vbeta and 13 Jbeta primers. Assay: immunoSEQ multiplex PCR; the TCRdb copy retains only in-frame clones and omits some. The repertoire includes approximately 180,000 clones, approximately 80% of them detected once, and 6% to 7.5% sits in the top ten. Study-wide results and limits: According to the study, 160 or so TCR beta chains were cytomegalovirus-associated.

The chain couples TRBV5-4 to TRBJ2-7, with D possibly TRBD2 on 6 matching bases. This receptor was obtained from a man in his thirties or forties in good health and CMV-seropositive. Sequencing was performed on PBMCs. CDR3 sequence reads: CASSLGRGRSNGQYF. The CDR3, as DNA: TGTGCCAGCAGCTTGGGGAGGGGACGCTCAAACGGGCAGTACTTC.